This T cell receptor (beta chain) is from a study of CD8+ T cells in alopecia areata. Study context: Female C3H/HeJ mice aged roughly 7-11 weeks were given skin from C3H/HeJ graft donors, roughly 6-12 months old, that had spontaneous alopecia.

cDNA serving as the sequencing template came from extracted, reverse transcribed RNA. Generated by immunoSEQ multiplex PCR, the TCRdb table keeps only in-frame clones and is missing some. The sample is made up of around 300,000 clones, none counted only once. As regards this clone: What it recognizes is unknown. Mouse germline and gene names are used. The observed sequence ends 4 residues before the CDR3 terminus, with the missing tail filled in from the germline J gene.

Germline values: CDR1 LGHNA, CDR2 YNLKQL (reference sequence). The CDR3 runs 15 residues. J lost 0 bases, V lost 4 bases, and 5 bases had no gene match. Cells from pooled cutaneous lymph nodes were sorted by CD4, CD8alpha, NKG2D, NKG2ACE and other markers. Overall study findings and caveats: Sharing of TCRs across patients appeared less clear than in mice, possibly for HLA-related reasons. Compared with normal scalp, lesional scalp had higher clonality and more expanded CD8+ clones.

The gene calls are TRBV5 and TRBJ2-7; 8 bases agree with TRBD2. The TCR comes from a C3H/HeJ mouse with alopecia areata. The strain's MHC haplotype is H2-k. The sequenced sample consisted of CD4+ T cells sorted from a lymph node. CDR3 residues: CASSPWGALSYEQYF. The CDR3 bases that were read are TGTGCCAGCAGCCCCTGGGGGGCCCTCTCCTAT.